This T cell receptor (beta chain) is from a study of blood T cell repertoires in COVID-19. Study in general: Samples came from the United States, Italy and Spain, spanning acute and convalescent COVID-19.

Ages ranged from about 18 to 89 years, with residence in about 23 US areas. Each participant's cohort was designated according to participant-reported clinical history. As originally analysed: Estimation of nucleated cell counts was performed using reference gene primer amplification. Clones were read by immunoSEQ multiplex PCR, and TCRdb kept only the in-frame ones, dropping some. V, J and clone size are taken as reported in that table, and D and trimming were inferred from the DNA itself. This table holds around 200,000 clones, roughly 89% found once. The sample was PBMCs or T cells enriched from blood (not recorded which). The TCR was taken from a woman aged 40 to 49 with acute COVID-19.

The chain's CDR3 is CSVGGQGGSVNTEAFF. As DNA, the CDR3 is TGCAGCGTTGGAGGACAGGGGGGATCGGTTAACACTGAAGCTTTCTTT. The gene calls are TRBV29-1 and TRBJ1-1; 10 bases match TRBD1. The CDR3 spans 16 residues. Unmatched junction bases numbered 10, after V lost 4 bases and J lost 2 bases. Germline loops: CDR1 SQVTM, CDR2 ANQGSEA.